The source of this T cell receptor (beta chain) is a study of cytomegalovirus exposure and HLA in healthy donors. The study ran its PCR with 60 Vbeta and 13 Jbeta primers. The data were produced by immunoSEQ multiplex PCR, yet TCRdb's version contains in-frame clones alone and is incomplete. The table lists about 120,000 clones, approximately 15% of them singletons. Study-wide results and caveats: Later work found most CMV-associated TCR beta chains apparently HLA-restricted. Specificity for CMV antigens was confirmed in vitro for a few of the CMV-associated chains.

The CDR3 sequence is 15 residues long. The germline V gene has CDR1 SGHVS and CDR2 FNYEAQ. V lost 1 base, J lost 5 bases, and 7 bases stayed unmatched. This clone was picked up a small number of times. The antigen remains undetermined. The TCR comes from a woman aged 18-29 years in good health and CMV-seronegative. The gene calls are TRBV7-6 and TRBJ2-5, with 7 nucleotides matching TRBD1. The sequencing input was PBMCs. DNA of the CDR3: TGTGCCAGCAGCTTAGAGACAGGGTTTGGGGAGACCCAGTACTTC. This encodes CASSLETGFGETQYF.